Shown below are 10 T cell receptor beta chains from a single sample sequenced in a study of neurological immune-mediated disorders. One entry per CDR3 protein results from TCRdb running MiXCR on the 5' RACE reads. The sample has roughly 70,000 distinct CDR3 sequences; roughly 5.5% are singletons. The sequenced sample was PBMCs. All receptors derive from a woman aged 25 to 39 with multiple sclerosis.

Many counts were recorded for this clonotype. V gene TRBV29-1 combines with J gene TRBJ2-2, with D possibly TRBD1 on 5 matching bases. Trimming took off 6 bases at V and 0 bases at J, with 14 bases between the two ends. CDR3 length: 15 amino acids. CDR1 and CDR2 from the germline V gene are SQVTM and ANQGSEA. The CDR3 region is CSVYPRTSNTGELFF. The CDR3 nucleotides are TGCAGCGTCTACCCGAGGACATCGAACACCGGGGAGCTGTTTTTT.

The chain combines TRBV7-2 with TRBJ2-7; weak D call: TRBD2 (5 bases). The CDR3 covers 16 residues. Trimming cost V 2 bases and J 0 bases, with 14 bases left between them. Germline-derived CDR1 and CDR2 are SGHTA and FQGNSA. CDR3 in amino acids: CASSLIGGQSSYEQYF. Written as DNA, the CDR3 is TGTGCCAGCAGCTTAATTGGCGGGCAGAGCTCCTACGAGCAGTACTTC. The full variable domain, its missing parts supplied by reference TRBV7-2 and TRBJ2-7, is GAGVSQSPSNKVTEKGKDVELRCDPISGHTALYWYRQSLGQGLEFLIYFQGNSAPDKSGLPSDRFSAERTGGSVSTLTIQRTQQEDSAVYLCASSLIGGQSSYEQYFGPGTRLTVT.

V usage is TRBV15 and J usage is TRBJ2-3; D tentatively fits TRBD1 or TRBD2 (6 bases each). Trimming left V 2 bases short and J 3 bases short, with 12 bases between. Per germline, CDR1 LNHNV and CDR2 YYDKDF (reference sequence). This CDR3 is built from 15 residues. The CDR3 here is CATSRSGALTDTQYF. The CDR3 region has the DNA TGTGCCACCAGCAGATCGGGGGCGCTTACAGATACGCAGTATTTT.

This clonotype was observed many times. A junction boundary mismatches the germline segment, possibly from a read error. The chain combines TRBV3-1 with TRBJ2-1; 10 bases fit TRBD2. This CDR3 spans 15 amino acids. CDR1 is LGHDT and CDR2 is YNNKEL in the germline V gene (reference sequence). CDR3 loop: CASSQERASGGHMAF. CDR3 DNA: TGTGCCAGCAGCCAAGAGCGGGCTAGCGGGGGCCATATGGCCTTC.

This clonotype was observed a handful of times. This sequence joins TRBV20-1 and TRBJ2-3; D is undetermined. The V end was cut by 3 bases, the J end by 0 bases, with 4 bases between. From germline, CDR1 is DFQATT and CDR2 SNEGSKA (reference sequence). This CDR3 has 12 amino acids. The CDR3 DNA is TGCAGTGCTAGTGACAGCACAGATACGCAGTATTTT. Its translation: CSASDSTDTQYF.

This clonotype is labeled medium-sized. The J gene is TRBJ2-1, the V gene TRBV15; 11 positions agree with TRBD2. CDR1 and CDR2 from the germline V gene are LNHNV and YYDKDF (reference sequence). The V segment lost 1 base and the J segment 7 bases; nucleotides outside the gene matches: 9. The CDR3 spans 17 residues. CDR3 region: CATSRGLAGGAGNEQFF. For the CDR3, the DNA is TGTGCCACCAGCAGAGGTTTAGCGGGGGGGGCCGGGAATGAGCAGTTCTTC.

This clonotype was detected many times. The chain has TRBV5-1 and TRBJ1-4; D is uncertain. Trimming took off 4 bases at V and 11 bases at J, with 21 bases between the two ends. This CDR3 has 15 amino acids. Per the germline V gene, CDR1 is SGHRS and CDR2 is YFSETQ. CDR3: CASSLQVGDRKKLFF. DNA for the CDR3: TGCGCCAGCAGCCTACAAGTGGGCGATCGAAAGAAACTGTTTTTT.

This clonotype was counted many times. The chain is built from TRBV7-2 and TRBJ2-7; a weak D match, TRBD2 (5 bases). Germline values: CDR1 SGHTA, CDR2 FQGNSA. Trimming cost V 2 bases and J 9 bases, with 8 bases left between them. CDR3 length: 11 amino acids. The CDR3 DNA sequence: TGTGCCAGCAGCTTATTGGCGGGGCAGTACTTC. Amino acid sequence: CASSLLAGQYF.

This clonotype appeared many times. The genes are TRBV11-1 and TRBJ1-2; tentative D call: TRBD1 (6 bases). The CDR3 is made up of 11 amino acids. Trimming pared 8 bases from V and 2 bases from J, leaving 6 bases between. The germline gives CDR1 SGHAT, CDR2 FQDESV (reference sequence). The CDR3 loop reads CASQGNYGYTF. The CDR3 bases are TGTGCCAGCCAGGGGAACTATGGCTACACCTTC.

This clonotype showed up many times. CDR3 protein: CASSLGATGANVLTF. DNA for the CDR3: TGCGCCAGCAGCTTGGGAGCGACTGGGGCCAACGTCCTGACTTTC. The chain is built from TRBV5-1 and TRBJ2-6; D remains ambiguous. V shed 0 bases and J shed 2 bases, with 6 bases lying between them. The CDR3 contains 15 residues. Germline CDR1 reads SGHRS; CDR2 reads YFSETQ.